These 5 T cell receptor beta chains were sequenced from one sample in a study of blood T cell repertoires in COVID-19. Only in-frame clones appear in the TCRdb table, and some are missing; sequencing was by immunoSEQ multiplex PCR. The data contain about 43,000 clones, 87% of them singletons. Sequenced: peripheral blood. The receptors originated from a woman of 80 years or more with active COVID-19.

The V call is TRBV5-4, the J call TRBJ2-2; TRBD1 might be the D (6 bases). Germline CDR1 and CDR2: SGHNT and YYREEE (reference sequence). V was cut by 2 bases and J by 2 bases, with 10 bases left in between. This CDR3 spans 15 amino acids. The CDR3 reads CASSFGTHNTGELFF. The CDR3 DNA follows: TGTGCCAGCAGCTTCGGGACACATAACACCGGGGAGCTGTTTTTT.

The chain employs TRBV11-3 and TRBJ2-3, with D perhaps matching TRBD2 (5 bases). Germline V lookup: CDR1 SGHNT, CDR2 YENEEA. The CDR3 is 17 amino acids. Between the trimmed V and J ends, which lost 4 bases and 0 bases, there was a span of 17 bases. CDR3 DNA: TGTGCCAGCAGCTCCGGACTGGAAACCACTAGCACAGATACGCAGTATTTT. The encoded protein is CASSSGLETTSTDTQYF.

The gene calls are TRBV24-1 and TRBJ2-7; D possibly corresponds to TRBD1 (6 bases). Per the germline V gene, CDR1 is KGHDR and CDR2 is SFDVKD. Trimming left V 3 bases short and J 4 bases short, with 9 bases between. The CDR3 has 13 amino acids. In DNA, the CDR3 is TGTGCCACCAGTGATCCTACAGGGTACGAGCAGTACTTC. It codes for CATSDPTGYEQYF.

The chain couples TRBV6-2 or TRBV6-3 to TRBJ2-4; 10 nucleotides match TRBD2. Germline CDR1 MNHEY, CDR2 SVGEGT. The CDR3 is 15 residues long. V trimming: 2 bases; J trimming: 6 bases; junction bases outside the gene matches: 4. Here the CDR3 reads CASSYPSGGVNIQYF. The CDR3 coding sequence is TGTGCCAGCAGTTACCCCAGCGGGGGGGTAAACATTCAGTACTTC.

This clone was seen only once. This chain joins TRBV7-2 and TRBJ2-7; weak D call: TRBD1 (6 bases). V lost 2 bases and J lost 0, with 8 bases in between. The germline V gene has CDR1 SGHTA and CDR2 FQGNSA. This CDR3 has 14 amino acids. The CDR3 loop reads CASSLSGVSYEQYF. CDR3 bases: TGTGCCAGCAGCTTATCAGGGGTCTCCTACGAGCAGTACTTC.